The TCR beta chain under discussion was sequenced for a study of T cells in pancreatic ductal adenocarcinoma. The data were produced by immunoSEQ multiplex PCR, yet TCRdb's version contains in-frame clones alone and is incomplete. In the table there are approximately 97,000 clones, roughly 96% of which are singletons. Germline V gene lookup returns CDR1 LGHNA and CDR2 YSLEER. This CDR3 has 15 amino acids. Deletions cut 1 base from V and 3 bases from J, with 10 bases between. No neoadjuvant therapy was given to the selected pancreatic ductal adenocarcinoma patients before their surgery. The sequenced sample consisted of PBMCs. The chain combines TRBV4-3 with TRBJ2-1, with D possibly matching TRBD1 (5 bases). This sequence originates from a human donor with pancreatic ductal adenocarcinoma. The CDR3 is CASSQGQGNYNEQFF. CDR3 sequence (DNA): TGCGCCAGCAGCCAAGGTCAGGGTAACTACAATGAGCAGTTCTTC.